A selection of T cell receptor beta chains follows, all from one sample in a study of T cells in Graves' hyperthyroidism and ophthalmopathy. TCRdb passed the multiplex PCR reads through MiXCR, listing each CDR3 protein once. The table shows a few hundred thousand distinct CDR3 sequences, with approximately 15% occurring only once. The sample comprised blood. These receptors originate from a woman under 40 with Graves' hyperthyroidism. CDR3s include the opening cysteine and the closing phenylalanine or tryptophan. D genes are given only for firm matches. Clone size is shown for a subset of rows, as once, few, many or a class of expanded clone.

size | J | V | D | DNA | CDR3
many | TRBJ2-7 | TRBV29-1 | NA | TGCAGCGTTATAGCCTCTACGGCCGAGCAGTACTTC | CSVIASTAEQYF
few | TRBJ1-4 | TRBV18 | TRBD1 | TGTGCCAGCTCACCAATATGGACAGGGGATTCTAATGAAAAACTGTTTTTT | CASSPIWTGDSNEKLFF
NA | TRBJ2-2 | TRBV5-1 | NA | TGCGCCAGCAGCTTGGCTGGGGAGCTGCTTTTT | CASSLAGELLF
many | TRBJ2-1 | TRBV7-8 | NA | TGTGCCAGCAAACCCCTCGGAGGGACCTACAATGAGCAGTTCTTC | CASKPLGGTYNEQFF
many | TRBJ2-1 | TRBV7-3 | NA | TGTGCCAGCAGCCCACTGGCGGGTGGGCAGGGTGAGCAGTTCTTC | CASSPLAGGQGEQFF
many | TRBJ1-1 | TRBV29-1 | NA | TGCAGCGTTTGGACAGTCATGAACACTGAAGCTTTCTTT | CSVWTVMNTEAFF
NA | TRBJ2-5 | TRBV6-2/TRBV6-3 | TRBD2 | TGTGCCAGCAGTTACTCGGGGGACTATCAAGAGACCCAGTACTTC | CASSYSGDYQETQYF
many | TRBJ2-7 | TRBV2 | NA | TGTGCCAGCAGTGACCTGGGCAGCGCCGGCTACGAGCAGTACTTC | CASSDLGSAGYEQYF
many | TRBJ1-4 | TRBV2 | TRBD1 | TGTGCCAGCAGAGAGACAGGGGGCGTATCTAATGAAAAACTGTTTTTT | CASRETGGVSNEKLFF
NA | TRBJ1-4 | TRBV6-1 | NA | TGTGCCAGCAGCGGACAGAAACTCAGGAATGAAAAACTGTTTTTT | CASSGQKLRNEKLFF
many | TRBJ2-7 | TRBV18 | NA | TGTGCCAGCTCACCCACCCGGGACACCCTTTATGAGCAGTACTTC | CASSPTRDTLYEQYF
few | TRBJ1-2 | TRBV6-1 | TRBD1 | TGTGCCAGCAGCGACCCGACAGGGGTCGGCTACACCTTC | CASSDPTGVGYTF
NA | TRBJ1-1 | TRBV6-5 | NA | TGTGCCAGCAGTTACTCGCAGGAGGTGAACACTGAAGCTTTCTTT | CASSYSQEVNTEAFF
NA | TRBJ2-7 | TRBV12-3/TRBV12-4 | NA | TGTGCCAGCAGTTCTACAGGATTGCTCTACGAGCAGTACTTC | CASSSTGLLYEQYF
few | TRBJ2-1 | TRBV20-1 | TRBD2 | TGCAGTGCTATCACCGGGACTAGCGGAATTAATGGGCAGTTCTTC | CSAITGTSGINGQFF
NA | TRBJ2-7 | TRBV5-6 | NA | TGTGCCAGCAGCTTGAGTTTGGGGTGGAAGGCGGAATACGAGCAGTACTTC | CASSLSLGWKAEYEQYF
NA | TRBJ2-2 | TRBV5-1 | NA | TGCGCCAGCAGCCGACCCCCTAAGGGCACCGGGGAGCTGTTTTTT | CASSRPPKGTGELFF
NA | TRBJ1-5 | TRBV19 | NA | TGTGCCAGTAGTATCACGTACAGGGCTCTCAATCAGCCCCAGCATTTT | CASSITYRALNQPQHF
few | TRBJ1-1 | TRBV4-3 | NA | TGCGCCAGCAGCCGAAGCAGGGGTTTAACTGAAGCTTTCTTT | CASSRSRGLTEAFF
many | TRBJ2-5 | TRBV20-1 | TRBD1 | TGCAGTGCTAGAGGACAGGGTGGTTCCCAAGAGACCCAGTACTTC | CSARGQGGSQETQYF
NA | TRBJ2-7 | TRBV2 | NA | TGTGCCAGCACGGGACGGGCCTACGAGCAGTACTTC | CASTGRAYEQYF
many | TRBJ2-1 | TRBV5-1 | NA | TGCGCCAGCAGCTTTTTAGAATCCTACAATGAGCAGTTCTTC | CASSFLESYNEQFF
NA | TRBJ2-7 | TRBV30 | TRBD2 | TGTGCCTGGAGCCACCAAGGGGCTAGCGGGAGGGATATCTTCTACGAGCAGTACTTC | CAWSHQGASGRDIFYEQYF
few | TRBJ2-1 | TRBV20-1 | NA | TGCAGTGGTTTGATAGCCCAAGAGCAGTTCTTC | CSGLIAQEQFF
NA | TRBJ1-5 | TRBV27 | NA | TGTGCCAGCAGCCCGCGGTTTTCCGGGTCCTACAAGATTAGCAATCAGCCCCAGCATTTT | CASSPRFSGSYKISNQPQHF
few | TRBJ1-2 | TRBV27 | TRBD1 | TGTGCCAGCAGCCTACAGGGGAAGAGTGGCTACACCTTC | CASSLQGKSGYTF
few | TRBJ1-1 | TRBV7-9 | NA | TGTGCCAGCAGCTTGACCCTCTATAGCGGGTTGGTGTTTCACACTGAAGCTTTCTTT | CASSLTLYSGLVFHTEAFF
many | TRBJ2-6 | TRBV11-3 | NA | TGTGCCAGCAGCTTATTCGGACTCTCTGGGGCCAACGTCCTGACTTTC | CASSLFGLSGANVLTF
many | TRBJ2-7 | TRBV2 | NA | TGTGCCAGCATGGTCGAAGGTAGCAGGGCCTACGAGCAGTACTTC | CASMVEGSRAYEQYF
few | TRBJ2-7 | TRBV28 | TRBD1 | TGTGCCAGCGGTGACCGGGGACAGGGGCATCTCGAGCAGTACTTC | CASGDRGQGHLEQYF
few | TRBJ1-2 | TRBV15 | NA | TGTGCCACCAGCAGAGATATAAATAACTATGGCTACACCTTC | CATSRDINNYGYTF
NA | TRBJ2-2 | TRBV7-7 | NA | TGTGCCAGCAGCCCCGTCCCGGGCGCGTTGAACACCGGGGAGCTGTTTTTT | CASSPVPGALNTGELFF
few | TRBJ2-7 | TRBV20-1 | NA | TGCAGTGCCTCACCCGGCCCGACAGACTACGAGCAGTACTTC | CSASPGPTDYEQYF
NA | TRBJ2-7 | TRBV5-1 | NA | TGCGCCAGCAGCTTGGGATTGATCCCAGGGGCGTACGAGCAGTACTTC | CASSLGLIPGAYEQYF
many | TRBJ1-1 | TRBV7-2 | NA | TGTGCCAGCAGCCAATCGGGTATGAACACTGAAGCTTTCTTT | CASSQSGMNTEAFF
NA | TRBJ2-7 | TRBV5-6 | TRBD1 | TGTGCCAGCAGCTTGGCGGGCCCGGGACAGACCTACGAGCAGTACTTC | CASSLAGPGQTYEQYF
NA | TRBJ2-3 | TRBV10-1 | TRBD2 | TGCGCCAGCGGAGGGACTACTGAGACGCAGTATTTT | CASGGTTETQYF
few | TRBJ1-1 | TRBV6-2/TRBV6-3 | NA | TGTGCCAGCAGAACCACACGGAACAAAGCTTTCTTT | CASRTTRNKAFF
many | TRBJ1-1 | TRBV3-1 | NA | TGTGCCAGCAGCCAAGAAATGAACACTGAAGCTTTCTTT | CASSQEMNTEAFF
few | TRBJ1-5 | TRBV6-4 | NA | TGTGCCAGGGGCCAACAGATCAATCAGCCCCAGCATTTT | CARGQQINQPQHF
few | TRBJ1-3 | TRBV4-1 | NA | TGCGCCAGCAGCCAAGTATCCACTCTACGGCTGACAGGACAATCTGGAAACACCATATATTTT | CASSQVSTLRLTGQSGNTIYF
many | TRBJ2-1 | TRBV7-2 | NA | TGTGCCAGCAGCTTAGCGGGAGGTTACGAGCAGTTCTTC | CASSLAGGYEQFF
few | TRBJ2-5 | TRBV6-2/TRBV6-3 | TRBD2 | TGTGCCAGCAGTTACGGGGGGACTAGCGGGGGCGCAGGGGAGACCCAGTACTTC | CASSYGGTSGGAGETQYF
many | TRBJ1-1 | TRBV2 | NA | TGTGCCAGCAGTGATCGAGGGCTGAGGAACACTGAAGCTTTCTTT | CASSDRGLRNTEAFF
many | TRBJ2-7 | TRBV12-3/TRBV12-4 | TRBD2 | TGTGCCAGCAGGGAAGCTAGCGGAGGCTCGTTCGAGCAGTACTTC | CASREASGGSFEQYF
NA | TRBJ2-1 | TRBV20-1 | NA | TGCAGTGCTAGAGCGCTGGGGGGAAAGTTCTTC | CSARALGGKFF
many | TRBJ2-1 | TRBV20-1 | NA | TGCAGTGCTAGCCCTGGGGGGGCAGGGTACAATGAGCAGTTCTTC | CSASPGGAGYNEQFF
NA | TRBJ2-1 | TRBV5-1 | TRBD2 | TGCGCCAGCAGCTCCTTAGCGGGAGGGCCTAGAGGTAATGAGCAGTTCTTC | CASSSLAGGPRGNEQFF
many | TRBJ2-5 | TRBV27 | NA | TGTGCCAGCAGTTTATCGGCGACAGGGAGGTCGGAGACCCAGTACTTC | CASSLSATGRSETQYF
many | TRBJ1-5 | TRBV11-2 | NA | TGTGCCAGCAGCTCAGACGGCCGGTTGACCTCCAATCAGCCCCAGCATTTT | CASSSDGRLTSNQPQHF
NA | TRBJ1-1 | TRBV20-1 | TRBD1 | TGCAGTGCTAGAGAACGGGAGGGGGCTGGTCGCACTGAAGCTTTCTTT | CSAREREGAGRTEAFF
many | TRBJ2-1 | TRBV12-5 | TRBD1 | TGTGCTAGTGGTTTGGTACTTGGGACAGGGAGCTCCTACAATGAGCAGTTCTTC | CASGLVLGTGSSYNEQFF
NA | TRBJ2-6 | TRBV11-3 | TRBD1 | TGTGCCAGCAGCCCAAGGGCTGCAGGGGGTCTCTCTGGGGCCAACGTCCTGACTTTC | CASSPRAAGGLSGANVLTF
NA | TRBJ2-7 | TRBV20-1 | TRBD2 | TGCAGTCTAGGGACTAGCGGGAGTTACGAGCAGTACTTC | CSLGTSGSYEQYF